This T cell receptor (beta chain) came from a study of read filtering for tumor transcriptome and immune sequencing. About the study: Mean patient age was around 66 years, range roughly 45 to 85; approximately 18 male, around 15 female. DNase treatment preceded whole-transcriptome library preparation.

Overall study results and limits: Correlation between methods rose after single-read clonotypes were removed. Compared with RNA-seq, IR-seq gave much higher clonotype depth and reliability.

The library was built from 400 ng RNA with molecular barcoded adaptors for alpha/delta and beta/gamma chains. Via MiXCR, TCRdb re-called the reads, giving one row per CDR3 protein. The data contain about 130,000 distinct CDR3 sequences, about an eighth of them singletons. CDR1 is MDHEN and CDR2 is SYDVKM in the germline V gene. The CDR3 covers 14 residues. V shed 6 bases, J shed 7 bases, and the junction held 7 bases outside the gene matches. This clonotype was observed many times. As yet, its antigen is unknown. The specimen sequenced was a population of CD138-negative cells sorted from bone marrow. The receptor comes from a donor over 35 with multiple myeloma. The rearrangement joins TRBV28 to TRBJ2-5, with 11 bases identical to TRBD1. In DNA form, the CDR3 reads TGTGCCAGCAGCCAGGACAGGGGGCTTAGGACCCAGTACTTC. Translation: CASSQDRGLRTQYF.